Listed below are T cell receptor beta chains from one sample, sequenced in a study of Ad26.COV2.S vaccination and SARS-CoV-2 variants. Assay used: immunoSEQ multiplex PCR; TCRdb lists only in-frame clones, some missing. In the table there are 510,000 or so clones, 87% of which are singletons. The sample consisted of peripheral blood, taken in a trial of Ad26.COV2.S vaccine versus placebo. These TCRs come from a person aged 18 to 65 who received the Ad26.COV2.S COVID-19 vaccine or a placebo. CDR3s include the opening cysteine and the closing phenylalanine or tryptophan. The D gene is left open where the match is weak. Part of the rows lack a size; the others show once, few, many or a class for expanded clones.

.	TRBJ1-2	TRBD1	TRBV5-8	CASSLVSGQGGDGYTF	TGTGCCAGCAGCTTGGTGTCCGGACAGGGGGGGGATGGCTACACCTTC
.	TRBJ1-2	.	TRBV4-3	CASSQEGAGNYGYTF	TGCGCCAGCAGCCAAGAGGGGGCAGGTAACTATGGCTACACCTTC
.	TRBJ2-1	TRBD2	TRBV24-1	CATSVAGSYNEQFF	TGTGCCACCAGTGTAGCGGGGAGCTACAATGAGCAGTTCTTC
.	TRBJ2-1	TRBD2	TRBV19	CASRLAGYLNEQFF	TGTGCCAGTAGGCTAGCGGGGTATCTCAATGAGCAGTTCTTC
.	TRBJ1-1	.	TRBV2	CAGAAGRIVEAFF	TGTGCCGGTGCGGCGGGAAGGATCGTTGAAGCTTTCTTT
.	TRBJ2-1	.	TRBV7-3	CASSLDTFDEQFF	TGTGCCAGCAGCTTAGATACGTTCGATGAGCAGTTCTTC
once	TRBJ1-1	.	TRBV28	CATRGTPNTEAFF	TGTGCCACCCGCGGGACCCCGAACACTGAAGCTTTCTTT
.	TRBJ2-2	.	TRBV19	CASSILGLLTGELFF	TGTGCCAGTAGTATTTTGGGGCTGTTGACCGGGGAGCTGTTTTTT
.	TRBJ1-1	TRBD1	TRBV4-1	CASGYRGKNTEAFF	TGCGCCAGCGGTTACAGGGGTAAGAACACTGAAGCTTTCTTT
.	TRBJ1-2	.	TRBV1	CTSSPEAPGDKINYGYTF	TGCACCAGCAGCCCTGAGGCACCCGGGGACAAGATTAACTATGGCTACACCTTC
once	TRBJ2-4	.	TRBV3-1/TRBV3-2	CASSHQPGKNIQYF	TGTGCCAGCAGCCACCAGCCGGGAAAAAACATTCAGTACTTC
.	TRBJ1-5	.	TRBV7-2	CASSLAGDGFQPQHF	TGTGCCAGCAGCTTAGCAGGGGACGGTTTTCAGCCCCAGCATTTT
.	TRBJ1-2	.	TRBV7-9	CASSPQTVNYGYTF	TGTGCCAGCAGCCCACAGACGGTAAACTATGGCTACACCTTC
.	TRBJ1-3	.	TRBV6-6	CASSYSRQAANTIYF	TGTGCCAGCAGTTACTCAAGACAGGCTGCCAACACCATATATTTT
.	TRBJ2-1	TRBD1	TRBV25-1	CASSQGASYNEQFF	TGTGCCAGCAGTCAGGGGGCGTCTTACAATGAGCAGTTCTTC
.	TRBJ1-5	.	TRBV4-3	CASSQEFGSNPLLPQHF	TGCGCCAGCAGCCAAGAGTTCGGCAGCAATCCTCTTCTGCCCCAGCATTTT
.	TRBJ2-1	.	TRBV5-1	CASSLPGGAGQLSNEQFF	TGCGCCAGCAGCCTACCTGGGGGGGCAGGCCAGCTTTCCAATGAGCAGTTCTTC
.	TRBJ1-1	TRBD1	TRBV5-6	CASSLEGTGLTEAFF	TGTGCCAGCAGCTTGGAAGGGACAGGGCTAACTGAAGCTTTCTTT
.	TRBJ1-2	TRBD1	TRBV27	CASSPTGEGYTF	TGTGCCAGCAGCCCGACAGGGGAAGGCTACACCTTC
.	TRBJ2-7	.	TRBV10-3	CAISEHDRSYEQYF	TGTGCCATCAGTGAGCATGACAGGAGCTACGAGCAGTACTTC
.	TRBJ2-7	.	TRBV30	CAWSVSGYEQYF	TGTGCCTGGAGTGTTTCGGGTTACGAGCAGTACTTC
once	TRBJ1-1	.	TRBV12-3/TRBV12-4	CASSKGQDTEAFF	TGTGCCAGCAGTAAAGGCCAAGACACTGAAGCTTTCTTT
.	TRBJ2-7	TRBD1	TRBV5-6	CASTWGQGALEQYF	TGTGCCAGCACCTGGGGACAGGGGGCTCTCGAGCAGTACTTC
.	TRBJ2-1	.	TRBV5-1	CASSLGLPTYNEQFF	TGCGCCAGCAGCTTAGGACTTCCCACCTACAATGAGCAGTTCTTC
.	TRBJ2-1	TRBD1	TRBV9	CASSPRDRTYNEQFF	TGTGCCAGCAGCCCCCGGGACAGGACCTACAATGAGCAGTTCTTC
.	TRBJ2-2	TRBD2	TRBV27	CASNRRLAANTGELFF	TGTGCCAGCAACCGCCGCCTAGCGGCTAACACCGGGGAGCTGTTTTTT
once	TRBJ2-1	TRBD2	TRBV30	CAWNTGLATSDEQFF	TGTGCCTGGAATACGGGACTAGCAACGTCTGATGAGCAGTTCTTC
.	TRBJ1-4	.	TRBV9	CASSSTGPTTNEKLFF	TGTGCCAGCAGCTCTACAGGGCCTACAACTAATGAAAAACTGTTTTTT
.	TRBJ2-1	.	TRBV20-1	CSANYGGEQFF	TGCAGTGCTAATTATGGGGGTGAGCAGTTCTTC
.	TRBJ2-7	TRBD2	TRBV14	CASSQETSGRANEQYF	TGTGCCAGCAGCCAAGAAACTAGCGGGAGGGCCAACGAGCAGTACTTC
.	TRBJ2-1	.	TRBV27	CASSLYRVSVYNEQFF	TGTGCCAGCAGTTTATACAGGGTTTCCGTTTACAATGAGCAGTTCTTC
.	TRBJ1-4	TRBD1	TRBV19	CASSMGQGSVEKLFF	TGTGCCAGTAGTATGGGACAGGGAAGTGTTGAAAAACTGTTTTTT
.	TRBJ2-7	.	TRBV6-5	CASTDWDTYEQYF	TGTGCCAGCACCGATTGGGATACCTACGAGCAGTACTTC